One sample yielded the 21 T cell receptor beta chains listed below, sequenced in a study of blood T cell repertoires in COVID-19. The assay was immunoSEQ multiplex PCR, and TCRdb's table has in-frame clones only and misses some. The repertoire consists of some 15,000 clones, with over 80% occurring once and the leading ten covering approximately 5.4%. The source material was peripheral blood. These receptors originate from a human donor in a cohort sampled during active COVID-19.

This sequence joins TRBV7-9 and TRBJ1-4; TRBD1 matches 7 bases. The germline V gene has CDR1 SEHNR and CDR2 FQNEAQ (reference sequence). J was trimmed by 5 bases and V by 5 bases; bases with no gene match: 8. CDR3 length: 15 residues. CDR3 in amino acids: CASSPKGGTNEKLFF. The CDR3 DNA sequence: TGTGCCAGCAGCCCTAAAGGGGGCACAAATGAAAAACTGTTTTTT.

This chain links TRBV2 with TRBJ2-7; TRBD2 matches at 8 bases. Germline values: CDR1 SNHLY, CDR2 FYNNEI. The J segment lost 2 bases and the V segment lost 7 bases, leaving 10 bases of the junction unmatched. The CDR3 contains 15 residues. This CDR3 reads CASIPRGGLPYEQYF. DNA for the CDR3: TGTGCCAGCATTCCCCGGGGGGGCCTACCCTACGAGCAGTACTTC.

V usage is TRBV11-2 and J usage is TRBJ2-7, with TRBD2 matching over 11 bases. This CDR3 has 15 amino acids. Germline assignment: CDR1 SGHAT and CDR2 FQNNGV. With V trimmed by 1 base and J by 3 bases, 2 bases remained unmatched. In DNA form, the CDR3 reads TGTGCCAGCAGCTTAGTTACTAGCGGGGGCTACGAGCAGTACTTC. Protein product: CASSLVTSGGYEQYF.

The gene calls are TRBV2 and TRBJ2-5, with D unclear. Germline CDR1 and CDR2: SNHLY and FYNNEI. V shed 5 bases and J shed 5 bases, with 6 bases lying between them. The CDR3 has 11 amino acids. CDR3 region: CASSSHETQYF. The CDR3 bases are TGTGCCAGCAGTAGCCATGAGACCCAGTACTTC. Full variable domain (rest looked up from reference TRBV2 and TRBJ2-5): EPEVTQTPSHQVTQMGQEVILRCVPISNHLYFYWYRQILGQKVEFLVSFYNNEISEKSEIFDDQFSVERPDGSNFTLKIRSTKLEDSAMYFCASSSHETQYFGPGTRLLVL.

The chain links TRBV4-3 to TRBJ1-1; D uncertain. Per germline, CDR1 LGHNA and CDR2 YSLEER. The CDR3 length is 14 residues. The V end was cut by 1 base, the J end by 2 bases, with 8 bases between. The CDR3: CASSQGGGNTEAFF. DNA for the CDR3: TGCGCCAGCAGCCAAGGGGGAGGAAACACTGAAGCTTTCTTT.

The CDR3 DNA follows: TGTGCCAGCAGCGTCGGGACAGGGACTATGAACACTGAAGCTTTCTTT. It specifies CASSVGTGTMNTEAFF. V gene TRBV9 combines with J gene TRBJ1-1; 9 bases map to TRBD1. The CDR3 totals 16 residues. J lost 0 bases, V lost 2 bases, and 5 bases had no gene match. Germline-derived CDR1 and CDR2 are SGDLS and YYNGEE.

The rearrangement joins TRBV6-6 to TRBJ2-1; D gene ambiguous. CDR3 length: 11 residues. The germline V and J ends were trimmed by 7 bases and 8 bases, with 9 bases remaining between them. Per germline, CDR1 MNHNY and CDR2 SVGAGI (reference sequence). As DNA, the CDR3 is TGTGCCAGCAAGTTGGCAGATGAGCAGTTCTTC. Its protein product is CASKLADEQFF.

V usage is TRBV24-1 and J usage is TRBJ1-2; possible D gene TRBD1, 6 bases. The CDR3 length is 14 residues. Germline CDR1 KGHDR, CDR2 SFDVKD. Between the trimmed V and J ends, which lost 3 bases and 8 bases, there was a span of 15 bases. CDR3 DNA: TGTGCCACCAGTGATCGACAGGCGGCCTACGGCTACACCTTC. Encoded protein: CATSDRQAAYGYTF.

The chain employs TRBV19 and TRBJ2-2; maybe TRBD1 (6 bases). Germline lookup yields CDR1 LNHDA and CDR2 SQIVND (reference sequence). V was shortened by 4 bases and J by 8 bases, with 23 bases between the two germline ends. CDR3 length: 17 amino acids. The CDR3 reads CASSSFVGTSTGGELFF. The CDR3 DNA sequence: TGTGCCAGTAGTAGTTTTGTGGGGACAAGTACCGGTGGGGAGCTGTTTTTT.

This clone has a single count. The chain is built from TRBV25-1 and TRBJ1-4; D call uncertain. The length of the CDR3 is 11 residues. The germline V and J ends were trimmed by 5 bases and 10 bases, with 8 bases remaining between them. Germline V gene sequence: CDR1 MGHDK, CDR2 SYGVNS. The CDR3 bases are TGTGCCAGCAGTTACATTGGAAAACTGTTTTTT. This encodes CASSYIGKLFF.

The V and J genes are TRBV7-7 and TRBJ2-5; perhaps TRBD2 as D (5 bases). This CDR3 has 15 residues. Looked up from germline, CDR1 is SSHAT and CDR2 is FNYEAQ (reference sequence). Trimming took off 5 bases at V and 5 bases at J, with 18 bases between the two ends. The CDR3 nucleotides are TGTGCCAGCAGCCTAACCCCAGCGGTAGGGGAGACCCAGTACTTC. Protein product: CASSLTPAVGETQYF.

The J gene is TRBJ2-2, the V gene TRBV2; 7 bases match TRBD1. V gave up 6 bases and J gave up 4 bases; unmatched junction bases: 8. This CDR3 spans 15 amino acids. Germline values: CDR1 SNHLY, CDR2 FYNNEI. The CDR3: CASSRQGLGTGELFF. In DNA, the CDR3 is TGTGCCAGCAGCCGACAGGGATTGGGCACCGGGGAGCTGTTTTTT.

This clone has only a few counts. The chain employs TRBV2 and TRBJ2-7, with D perhaps matching TRBD2 (6 bases). The CDR3 length is 15 residues. Germline values: CDR1 SNHLY, CDR2 FYNNEI. V was cut by 1 base and J by 2 bases, with 12 bases left in between. CDR3 DNA sequence: TGTGCCAGCAGTGAAGGACTAGAAAGGGCCTACGAGCAGTACTTC. Translated: CASSEGLERAYEQYF.

The V and J genes are TRBV30 and TRBJ1-2, with D tentatively TRBD1 (5 bases). Germline V CDR1 and CDR2: GTSNPN, SVGIG (reference sequence). V was clipped by 4 bases and J by 2 bases, with 11 bases between them. The CDR3 loop spans 13 amino acids. The DNA of the CDR3 is TGTGCCTGGACCCCAGGGAGGAACTATGGCTACACCTTC. Translation: CAWTPGRNYGYTF.

This clone was observed a single time. CDR3 bases: TGTGCCAGTCGTCGGGGGACAGGGAACGGTCAGCCCCAGCATTTT. Its protein is CASRRGTGNGQPQHF. The chain couples TRBV19 to TRBJ1-5, with 9 bases matching TRBD1. The CDR3 spans 15 residues. CDR1 and CDR2 from the germline V gene are LNHDA and SQIVND (reference sequence). With V trimmed by 8 bases and J by 6 bases, 11 bases remained unmatched. Combining the CDR3 with reference TRBV19 and TRBJ1-5 gives the whole variable domain DGGITQSPKYLFRKEGQNVTLSCEQNLNHDAMYWYRQDPGQGLRLIYYSQIVNDFQKGDIAEGYSVSREKKESFPLTVTSAQKNPTAFYLCASRRGTGNGQPQHFGDGTRLSIL.

In its sample, this clone was seen once. The chain's CDR3 is CASSRPTAVSTPFSGANVLTF. In DNA, the CDR3 is TGTGCCAGCAGCCGACCCACAGCGGTTTCCACCCCTTTCTCTGGGGCCAACGTCCTGACTTTC. The chain joins TRBV13 to TRBJ2-6; D is possibly TRBD2 (5 bases). Germline CDR1 and CDR2: PRHDT and FYEKMQ (reference sequence). CDR3 length equals 21 residues. Trimming stripped 5 bases from V and 0 bases from J, with 26 bases between. The complete variable domain, with remaining parts taken from reference TRBV13 and TRBJ2-6, reads AAGVIQSPRHLIKEKRETATLKCYPIPRHDTVYWYQQGPGQDPQFLISFYEKMQSDKGSIPDRFSAQQFSDYHSELNMSSLELGDSALYFCASSRPTAVSTPFSGANVLTFGAGSRLTVL.

The V and J genes are TRBV30 and TRBJ1-5, with 7 bases lining up with TRBD1. Looked up from germline, CDR1 is GTSNPN and CDR2 is SVGIG (reference sequence). The CDR3 has 14 amino acids. The V gene end was trimmed by 2 bases and the J gene end by 4 bases; junction bases not matched to a gene: 5. This CDR3 reads CAWSPGGPNQPQHF. The CDR3 DNA reads as TGTGCCTGGAGTCCAGGGGGTCCTAATCAGCCCCAGCATTTT.

The chain employs TRBV6-4 and TRBJ2-7, with TRBD2 as a possible D gene (6 bases). The ends were cut back, 2 bases at V and 8 bases at J, with 25 bases in the middle. This CDR3 region has 17 residues. Germline values: CDR1 MRHNA, CDR2 SNTAGT. The CDR3 spells CASSDGTVFVRADKQYF. CDR3 nucleotides: TGTGCCAGCAGTGACGGGACTGTTTTTGTCCGTGCAGACAAGCAGTACTTC.

This clone occurred once. The CDR3 loop reads CASSYGTRADTQYF. CDR3 DNA sequence: TGTGCCAGCAGTTATGGGACTAGAGCAGATACGCAGTATTTT. This rearrangement joins TRBV6-5 to TRBJ2-3, with 8 positions matching TRBD2. This CDR3 has 14 amino acids. Germline-derived CDR1 and CDR2 are MNHEY and SVGAGI. Trimming took 3 bases from V and 4 from J; bases not matched to a gene: 3.

This chain joins TRBV19 and TRBJ2-7; D possibly corresponds to TRBD2 (6 bases). Germline V gives CDR1 LNHDA, CDR2 SQIVND (reference sequence). Trimming removed 5 bases at V and 6 bases at J, with 14 bases between. This CDR3 is 13 amino acids long. The CDR3 nucleotides are TGTGCCAGTAGTCCCCCCCCCGGGGGCGAGCAGTACTTC. Its translation: CASSPPPGGEQYF.

The chain uses TRBV19 and TRBJ1-2; 11 positions match TRBD1. The CDR3 runs to 15 residues. Germline V gene lookup returns CDR1 LNHDA and CDR2 SQIVND (reference sequence). V was clipped by 5 bases and J by 6 bases; unmatched bases: 8. The CDR3 bases are TGTGCCAGTAGTCCAGAGGACAGGGGGCCTCATGGCTACACCTTC. Residues: CASSPEDRGPHGYTF.